Listed below are T cell receptor beta chains from one sample, sequenced in a study of blood T cell repertoires in COVID-19. The table came from immunoSEQ multiplex PCR; TCRdb's copy has only in-frame clones and leaves some out. The sample consists of more than 25,000 clones, 90% of them appearing once. Sequencing was done on a sample of peripheral blood. These receptors all come from a man aged 70 or older with active or convalescent COVID-19. Each CDR3 is given with its conserved first and last residue. The D gene is left open where the match is weak. The listing skips clone size in some rows; elsewhere it reads once, few, many or a size class.

>large|NA|TRBV4-1|TRBJ2-3
TGCGCCAGCAGCCAAGATCTCCCCACAGATACGCAGTATTTT
CASSQDLPTDTQYF
>NA|TRBD1|TRBV7-2|TRBJ1-4
TGTGCCAGCAGCCTAGAGACAGGGGGCAAGGGAAAACTGTTTTTT
CASSLETGGKGKLFF
>NA|NA|TRBV4-1|TRBJ1-2
TGCGCCAGCAGCCAAGATCTCGTTTATGGCTACACCTTC
CASSQDLVYGYTF
>NA|NA|TRBV6-2/TRBV6-3|TRBJ1-1
TGTGCCAGCAGCTTCGGGACACCCACTGAAGCTTTCTTT
CASSFGTPTEAFF
>NA|NA|TRBV2|TRBJ1-2
TGTGCCAGCAGTGACGAGGGTGGCTACACCTTC
CASSDEGGYTF
>NA|NA|TRBV2|TRBJ1-4
TGTGCCCTACGGAGGGACGGGGGTGAAAAACTGTTTTTT
CALRRDGGEKLFF
>NA|TRBD1|TRBV27|TRBJ1-2
TGTGCCAGCAGCAATCGCGAGGACAGGGATTTGATGGGCTACACCTTC
CASSNREDRDLMGYTF
>once|NA|TRBV4-1|TRBJ1-2
TGCGCCAGCAGCCAAGTTCAGGGCTATGGCTACACCTTC
CASSQVQGYGYTF
>NA|TRBD1|TRBV27|TRBJ1-5
TGTGCCAGTAAGGGACAGGGAGTTCAAGGGCAGCCCCAGCATTTT
CASKGQGVQGQPQHF
>NA|NA|TRBV6-5|TRBJ1-1
TGTGCCAGCAGTTACTCGATTTCAGGGATGAACACTGAAGCTTTCTTT
CASSYSISGMNTEAFF
>NA|TRBD1|TRBV5-1|TRBJ2-2
TGCGCCAGCAGCCCTCGACAGGGGAACACCGGGGAGCTGTTTTTT
CASSPRQGNTGELFF
>NA|NA|TRBV7-9|TRBJ2-7
TGTGCCAGCAGCTCCTCCGTCTACGAGCAGTACTTC
CASSSSVYEQYF
>NA|NA|TRBV4-2|TRBJ1-6
TGTGCCAGCAGCCAAGATCTACAGGGTCAACTCACCCATAATTCACCCCTCCACTTT
CASSQDLQGQLTHNSPLHF
>NA|TRBD2|TRBV9|TRBJ2-1
TGTGCCAGCAGCGTTTTAGCGGGTCGGAATGAGCAGTTCTTC
CASSVLAGRNEQFF
>NA|NA|TRBV7-3|TRBJ2-3
TGTGCCAGCAGCTTAGTTGGACATAACACAGATACGCAGTATTTT
CASSLVGHNTDTQYF
>NA|NA|TRBV28|TRBJ2-1
TGTGCCAGCAGCGCCGAGGGCCTCGATGAGCAGTTCTTC
CASSAEGLDEQFF
>NA|NA|TRBV5-1|TRBJ1-1
TGCGCCAGCAGCTTGGGAGGCGGAAACACTGAAGCTTTCTTT
CASSLGGGNTEAFF
>NA|NA|TRBV4-1|TRBJ1-2
TGCGCCAGCAGCCAAGTCTGGGCAGGGGTAGGCTACACCTTC
CASSQVWAGVGYTF
>NA|NA|TRBV3-1/TRBV3-2|TRBJ2-3
TGTGCCAGCAGCCAAGGGGGGGGCAGCACAGATACGCAGTATTTT
CASSQGGGSTDTQYF
>NA|TRBD2|TRBV9|TRBJ2-3
TGTGCCAGCAGCCCGTTCCTAGCGGGAGGGTTGGATACGCAGTATTTT
CASSPFLAGGLDTQYF
>NA|TRBD2|TRBV2|TRBJ2-3
TGTGCCAGCAGTGTGGTACTGGGACTAGCGGGGGTTAGCACAGATACGCAGTATTTT
CASSVVLGLAGVSTDTQYF
>NA|NA|TRBV5-4|TRBJ1-2
TGTGCCAGCAGCCCGAACGACAGACGCTACACCTTC
CASSPNDRRYTF